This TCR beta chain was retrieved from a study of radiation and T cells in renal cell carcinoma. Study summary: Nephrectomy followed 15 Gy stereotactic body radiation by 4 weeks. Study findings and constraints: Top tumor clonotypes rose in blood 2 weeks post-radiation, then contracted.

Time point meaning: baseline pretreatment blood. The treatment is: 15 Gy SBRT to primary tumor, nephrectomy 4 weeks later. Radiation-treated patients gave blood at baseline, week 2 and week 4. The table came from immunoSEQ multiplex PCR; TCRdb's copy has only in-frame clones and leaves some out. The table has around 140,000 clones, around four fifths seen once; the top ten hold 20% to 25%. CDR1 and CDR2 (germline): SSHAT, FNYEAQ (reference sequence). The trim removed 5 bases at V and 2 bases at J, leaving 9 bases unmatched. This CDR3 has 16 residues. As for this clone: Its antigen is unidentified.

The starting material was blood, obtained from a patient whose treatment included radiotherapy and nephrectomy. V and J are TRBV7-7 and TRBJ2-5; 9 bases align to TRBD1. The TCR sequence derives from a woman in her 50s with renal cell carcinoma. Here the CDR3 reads CASSPVAGTGQETQYF. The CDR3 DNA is TGTGCCAGCAGCCCCGTGGCCGGGACAGGGCAAGAGACCCAGTACTTC. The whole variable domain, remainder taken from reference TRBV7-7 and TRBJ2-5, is GAGVSQSPRYKVTKRGQDVTLRCDPISSHATLYWYQQALGQGPEFLTYFNYEAQPDKSGLPSDRFSAERPEGSISTLTIQRTEQRDSAMYRCASSPVAGTGQETQYFGPGTRLLVL.